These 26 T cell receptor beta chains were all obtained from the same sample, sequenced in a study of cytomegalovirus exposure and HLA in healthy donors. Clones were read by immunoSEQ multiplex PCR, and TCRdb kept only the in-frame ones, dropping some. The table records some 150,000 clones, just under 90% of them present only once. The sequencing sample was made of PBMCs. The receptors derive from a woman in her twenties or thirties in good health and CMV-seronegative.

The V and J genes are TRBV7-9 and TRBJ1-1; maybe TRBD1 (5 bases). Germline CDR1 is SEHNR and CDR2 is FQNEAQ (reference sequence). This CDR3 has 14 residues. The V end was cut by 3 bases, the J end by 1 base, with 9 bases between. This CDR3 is CASSLTEQNTEAFF. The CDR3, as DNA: TGTGCCAGCAGCTTGACAGAACAGAACACTGAAGCTTTCTTT.

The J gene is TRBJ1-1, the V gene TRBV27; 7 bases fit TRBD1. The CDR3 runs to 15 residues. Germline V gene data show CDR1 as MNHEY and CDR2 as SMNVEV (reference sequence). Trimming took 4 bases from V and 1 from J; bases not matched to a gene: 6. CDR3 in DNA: TGTGCCAGCAGTTACACTGCAGGGGGGAACACTGAAGCTTTCTTT. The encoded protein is CASSYTAGGNTEAFF.

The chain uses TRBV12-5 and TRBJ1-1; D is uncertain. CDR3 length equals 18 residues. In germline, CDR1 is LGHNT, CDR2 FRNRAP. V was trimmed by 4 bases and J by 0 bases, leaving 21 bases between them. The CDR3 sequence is CASGSPPDSTFMNTEAFF. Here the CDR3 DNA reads TGTGCTAGTGGTTCTCCACCGGACTCCACATTCATGAACACTGAAGCTTTCTTT.

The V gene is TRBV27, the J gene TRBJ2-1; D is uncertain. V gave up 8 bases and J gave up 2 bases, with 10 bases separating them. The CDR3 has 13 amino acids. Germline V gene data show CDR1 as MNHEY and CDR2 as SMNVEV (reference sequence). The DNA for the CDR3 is TGTGCCAGCTCCGCGGTTACCTACAATGAGCAGTTCTTC. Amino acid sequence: CASSAVTYNEQFF.

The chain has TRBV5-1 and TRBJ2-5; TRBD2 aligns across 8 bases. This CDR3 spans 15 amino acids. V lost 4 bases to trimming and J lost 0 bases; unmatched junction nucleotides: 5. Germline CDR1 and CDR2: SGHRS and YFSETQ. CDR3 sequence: CASSPGGVYQETQYF. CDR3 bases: TGCGCCAGCAGCCCGGGAGGGGTTTACCAAGAGACCCAGTACTTC.

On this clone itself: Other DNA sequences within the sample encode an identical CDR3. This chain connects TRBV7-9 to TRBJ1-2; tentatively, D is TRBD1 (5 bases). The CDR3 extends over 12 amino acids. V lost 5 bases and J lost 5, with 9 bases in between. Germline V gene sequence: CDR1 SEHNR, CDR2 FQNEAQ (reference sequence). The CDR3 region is CASSPDSYGYTF. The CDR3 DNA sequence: TGTGCCAGCAGCCCAGACAGTTATGGCTACACCTTC.

The CDR3 spells CASSGGTGGSPLHF. Written as DNA, the CDR3 is TGTGCCAGCAGTGGGGGGACAGGGGGATCACCCCTCCACTTT. The chain joins TRBV6-1 to TRBJ1-6; TRBD1 aligns across 11 bases. The trim removed 4 bases at V and 10 bases at J, leaving 3 bases unmatched. The CDR3 contains 14 residues. Germline CDR1 is MNHNS and CDR2 is SASEGT.

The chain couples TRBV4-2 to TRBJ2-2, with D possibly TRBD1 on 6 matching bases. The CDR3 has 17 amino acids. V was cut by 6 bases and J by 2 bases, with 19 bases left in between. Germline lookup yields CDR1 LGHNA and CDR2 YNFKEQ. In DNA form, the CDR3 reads TGTGCCAGCAGGGAAGGAACAGGGACCTTTAACACCGGGGAGCTGTTTTTT. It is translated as CASREGTGTFNTGELFF.

The DNA of the CDR3 is TGTGCCAGCACCTTAGCGGGAAACCCCTACAATGAGCAGTTCTTC. This codes for CASTLAGNPYNEQFF. The chain recombines TRBV27 with TRBJ2-1, with 8 bases matching TRBD2. Germline assignment: CDR1 MNHEY and CDR2 SMNVEV (reference sequence). The CDR3 consists of 15 residues. The trim removed 7 bases at V and 2 bases at J, leaving 7 bases unmatched.

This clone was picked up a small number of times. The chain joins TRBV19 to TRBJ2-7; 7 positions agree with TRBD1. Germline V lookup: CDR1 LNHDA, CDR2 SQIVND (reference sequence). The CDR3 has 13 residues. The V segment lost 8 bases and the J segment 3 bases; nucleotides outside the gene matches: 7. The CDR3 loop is CASCFTGDYEQYF. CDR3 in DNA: TGTGCCAGTTGCTTCACAGGGGACTACGAGCAGTACTTC.

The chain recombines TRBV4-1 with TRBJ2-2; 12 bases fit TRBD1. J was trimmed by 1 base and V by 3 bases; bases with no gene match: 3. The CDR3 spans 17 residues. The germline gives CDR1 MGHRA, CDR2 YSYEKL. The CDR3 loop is CASSQGDRGRNTGELFF. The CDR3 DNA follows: TGCGCCAGCAGCCAGGGGGACAGGGGGCGGAACACCGGGGAGCTGTTTTTT.

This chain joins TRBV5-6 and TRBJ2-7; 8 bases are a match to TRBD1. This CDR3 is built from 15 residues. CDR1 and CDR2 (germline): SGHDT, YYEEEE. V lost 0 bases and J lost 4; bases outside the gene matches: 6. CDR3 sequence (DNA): TGTGCCAGCAGCTTGGAGGTCAGGGGGCGGTACGAGCAGTACTTC. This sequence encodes CASSLEVRGRYEQYF.

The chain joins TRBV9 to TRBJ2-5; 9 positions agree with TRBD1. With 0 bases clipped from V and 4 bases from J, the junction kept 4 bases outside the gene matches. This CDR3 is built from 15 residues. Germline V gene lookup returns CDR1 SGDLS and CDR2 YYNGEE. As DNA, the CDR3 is TGTGCCAGCAGCGTAGCACAGGGGGCGCGAGAGACCCAGTACTTC. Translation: CASSVAQGARETQYF. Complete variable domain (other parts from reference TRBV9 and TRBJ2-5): DSGVTQTPKHLITATGQRVTLRCSPRSGDLSVYWYQQSLDQGLQFLIQYYNGEERAKGNILERFSAQQFPDLHSELNLSSLELGDSALYFCASSVAQGARETQYFGPGTRLLVL.

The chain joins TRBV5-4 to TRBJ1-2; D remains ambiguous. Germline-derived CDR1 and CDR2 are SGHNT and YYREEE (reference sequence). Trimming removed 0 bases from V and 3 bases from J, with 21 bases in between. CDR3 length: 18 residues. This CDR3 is CASSLAEEEGTVDYGYTF. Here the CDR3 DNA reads TGTGCCAGCAGCTTGGCCGAGGAAGAGGGTACAGTGGACTATGGCTACACCTTC.

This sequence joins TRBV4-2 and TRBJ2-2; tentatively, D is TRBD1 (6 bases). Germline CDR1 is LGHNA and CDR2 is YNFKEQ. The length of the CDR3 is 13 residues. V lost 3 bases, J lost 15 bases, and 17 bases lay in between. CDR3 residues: CASSQVGGQWVFF. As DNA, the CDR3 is TGTGCCAGCAGCCAGGTCGGTGGACAGTGGGTGTTTTTT.

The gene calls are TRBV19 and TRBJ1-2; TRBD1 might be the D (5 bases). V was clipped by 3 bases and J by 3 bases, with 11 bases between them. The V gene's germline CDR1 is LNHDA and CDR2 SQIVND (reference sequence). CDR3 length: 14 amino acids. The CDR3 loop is CASSIFGAHYGYTF. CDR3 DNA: TGTGCCAGTAGTATTTTTGGGGCGCACTATGGCTACACCTTC.

CDR3 sequence (DNA): TGCGCCAGCGGCTCAGGCCGCGGACAACGGGCAACAGGGGCCAACGTCCTGACTTTC. Translating it yields CASGSGRGQRATGANVLTF. The chain links TRBV4-1 to TRBJ2-6; the D gene is possibly TRBD1 (5 bases). Germline assignment: CDR1 MGHRA and CDR2 YSYEKL. The CDR3 spans 19 residues. V dropped 8 bases and J dropped 4 bases, with 27 bases sitting between them.

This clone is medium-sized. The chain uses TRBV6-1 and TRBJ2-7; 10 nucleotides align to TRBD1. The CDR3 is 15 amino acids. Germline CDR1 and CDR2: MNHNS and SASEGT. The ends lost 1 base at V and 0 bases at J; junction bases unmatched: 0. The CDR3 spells CASSEGTGGSYEQYF. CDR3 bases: TGTGCCAGCAGTGAAGGGACAGGGGGCTCCTACGAGCAGTACTTC.

The CDR3 region is CAISTQGADTQYF. CDR3 coding DNA: TGTGCCATCAGTACTCAGGGGGCAGATACGCAGTATTTT. This chain connects TRBV10-3 to TRBJ2-3, with 7 bases identical to TRBD1. Germline CDR1 and CDR2: ENHRY and SYGVKD. J lost 4 bases, V lost 5 bases, and 3 bases had no gene match. The CDR3 is 13 residues long.

CDR3 coding DNA: TGCGCCAGCAGCCCAGGGGAAGGGCCCTATGGCTACACCTTC. It specifies CASSPGEGPYGYTF. The V gene is TRBV4-1, the J gene TRBJ1-2, with TRBD1 as a possible D gene (6 bases). V lost 4 bases to trimming and J lost 4 bases, with 13 bases between them. CDR3 size: 14 residues. Germline V gene data show CDR1 as MGHRA and CDR2 as YSYEKL.

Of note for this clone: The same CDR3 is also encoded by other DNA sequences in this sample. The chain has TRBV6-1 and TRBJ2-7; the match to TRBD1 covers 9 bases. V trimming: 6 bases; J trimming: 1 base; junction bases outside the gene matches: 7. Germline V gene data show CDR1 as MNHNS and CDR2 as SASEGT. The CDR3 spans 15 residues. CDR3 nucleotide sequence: TGTGCCAGCAGCGCCATAGGGACAGGGTCCTACGAGCAGTACTTC. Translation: CASSAIGTGSYEQYF.

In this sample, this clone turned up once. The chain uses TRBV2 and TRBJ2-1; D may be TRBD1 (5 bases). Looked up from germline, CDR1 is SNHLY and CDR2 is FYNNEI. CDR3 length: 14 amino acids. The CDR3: CVTGRWTANNEQFF. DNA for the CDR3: TGTGTCACAGGACGTTGGACGGCCAACAATGAGCAGTTCTTC.

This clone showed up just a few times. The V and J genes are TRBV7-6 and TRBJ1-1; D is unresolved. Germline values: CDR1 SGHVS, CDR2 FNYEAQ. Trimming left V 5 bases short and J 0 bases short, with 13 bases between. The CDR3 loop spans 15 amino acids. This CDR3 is CASSPRWSMNTEAFF. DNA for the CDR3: TGTGCCAGCAGCCCCCGGTGGAGTATGAACACTGAAGCTTTCTTT.

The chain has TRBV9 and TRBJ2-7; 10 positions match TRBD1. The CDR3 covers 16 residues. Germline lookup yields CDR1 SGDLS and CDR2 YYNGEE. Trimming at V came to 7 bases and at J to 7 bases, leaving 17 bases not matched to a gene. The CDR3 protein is CASGSSGTGAPGEQYF. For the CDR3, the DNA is TGTGCCAGCGGAAGTTCCGGGACAGGGGCCCCAGGGGAGCAGTACTTC. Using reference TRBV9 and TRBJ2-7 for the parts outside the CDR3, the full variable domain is DSGVTQTPKHLITATGQRVTLRCSPRSGDLSVYWYQQSLDQGLQFLIQYYNGEERAKGNILERFSAQQFPDLHSELNLSSLELGDSALYFCASGSSGTGAPGEQYFGPGTRLTVT.

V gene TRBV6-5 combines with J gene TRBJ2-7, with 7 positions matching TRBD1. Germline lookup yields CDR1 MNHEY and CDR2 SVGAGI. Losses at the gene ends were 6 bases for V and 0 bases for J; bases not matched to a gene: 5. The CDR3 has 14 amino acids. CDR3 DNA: TGTGCCAGCAGGAGACAGGGATTCTCCTACGAGCAGTACTTC. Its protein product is CASRRQGFSYEQYF.

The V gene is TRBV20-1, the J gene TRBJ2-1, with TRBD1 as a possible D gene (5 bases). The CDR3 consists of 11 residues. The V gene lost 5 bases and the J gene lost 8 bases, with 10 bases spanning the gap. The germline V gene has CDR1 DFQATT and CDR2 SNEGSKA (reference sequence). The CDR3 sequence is CSAVQGYEQFF. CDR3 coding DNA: TGCAGTGCTGTCCAGGGTTATGAGCAGTTCTTC.